This TCR beta chain was captured in a study of blood T cell repertoires in COVID-19. The protocol was immunoSEQ multiplex PCR, while the TCRdb copy is restricted to in-frame clones and leaves out a portion. This sample has 130,000 to 150,000 clones, with roughly four fifths found just once. The sequenced sample consisted of peripheral blood. This TCR came from a human donor with acute or convalescent COVID-19. The donor label of this sample is uncertain.

The CDR3 DNA reads as TGTGCCACCAGTGGCCCGTTCGAGGAGGGAAATGGCTACACCTTC. Protein sequence: CATSGPFEEGNGYTF. The rearrangement uses TRBV24-1 and TRBJ1-2; unclear D gene. Per germline, CDR1 KGHDR and CDR2 SFDVKD. V shed 5 bases and J shed 6 bases, with 18 bases lying between them. The CDR3 extends over 15 amino acids.